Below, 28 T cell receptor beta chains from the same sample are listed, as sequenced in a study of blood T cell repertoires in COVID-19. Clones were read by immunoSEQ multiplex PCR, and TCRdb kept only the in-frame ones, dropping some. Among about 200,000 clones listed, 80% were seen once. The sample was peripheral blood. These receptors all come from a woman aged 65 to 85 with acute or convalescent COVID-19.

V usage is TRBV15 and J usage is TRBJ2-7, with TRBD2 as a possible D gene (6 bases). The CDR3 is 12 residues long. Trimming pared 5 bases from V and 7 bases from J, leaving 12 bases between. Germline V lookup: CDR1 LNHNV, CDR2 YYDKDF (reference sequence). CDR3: CATSHSRGEQYF. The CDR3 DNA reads TGTGCCACCAGCCACTCCCGGGGGGAGCAGTACTTC.

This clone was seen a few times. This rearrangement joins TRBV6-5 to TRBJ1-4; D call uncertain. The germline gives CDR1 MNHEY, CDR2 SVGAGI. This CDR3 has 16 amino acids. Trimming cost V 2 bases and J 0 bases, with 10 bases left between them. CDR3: CASSYGAATTNEKLFF. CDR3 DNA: TGTGCCAGCAGTTACGGAGCAGCTACAACTAATGAAAAACTGTTTTTT.

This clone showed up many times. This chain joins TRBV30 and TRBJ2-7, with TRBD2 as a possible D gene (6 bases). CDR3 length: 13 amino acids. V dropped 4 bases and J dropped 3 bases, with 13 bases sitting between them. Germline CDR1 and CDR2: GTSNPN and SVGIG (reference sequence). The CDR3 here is CAWKPGGVYEQYF. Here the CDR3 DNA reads TGTGCCTGGAAGCCGGGCGGGGTCTACGAGCAGTACTTC.

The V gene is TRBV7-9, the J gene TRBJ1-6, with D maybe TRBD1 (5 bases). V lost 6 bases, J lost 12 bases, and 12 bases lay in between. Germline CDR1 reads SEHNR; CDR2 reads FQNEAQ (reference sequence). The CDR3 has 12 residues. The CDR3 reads CASSIGGGPLHF. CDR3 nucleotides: TGTGCCAGCAGTATTGGGGGAGGACCCCTCCACTTT.

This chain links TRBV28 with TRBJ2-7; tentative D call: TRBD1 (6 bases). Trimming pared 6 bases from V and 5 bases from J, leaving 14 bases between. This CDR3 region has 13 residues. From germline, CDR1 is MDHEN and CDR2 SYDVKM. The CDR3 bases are TGTGCCAGCAGCCTCCCTAACAGGGACGAGCAGTACTTC. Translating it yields CASSLPNRDEQYF.

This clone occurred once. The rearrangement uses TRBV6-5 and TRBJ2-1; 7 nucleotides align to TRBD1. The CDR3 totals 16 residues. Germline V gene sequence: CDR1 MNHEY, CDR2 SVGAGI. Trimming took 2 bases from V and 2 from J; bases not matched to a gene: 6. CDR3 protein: CASSYDLGQTYNEQFF. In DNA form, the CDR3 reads TGTGCCAGCAGTTACGATCTGGGACAGACCTACAATGAGCAGTTCTTC.

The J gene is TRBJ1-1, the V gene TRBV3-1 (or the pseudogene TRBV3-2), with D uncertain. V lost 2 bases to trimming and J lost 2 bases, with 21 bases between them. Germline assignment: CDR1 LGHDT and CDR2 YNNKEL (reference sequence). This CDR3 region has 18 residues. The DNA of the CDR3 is TGTGCCAGCAGCCAAAGTAGTTGGCAGGCGAACCACAACACTGAAGCTTTCTTT. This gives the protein CASSQSSWQANHNTEAFF.

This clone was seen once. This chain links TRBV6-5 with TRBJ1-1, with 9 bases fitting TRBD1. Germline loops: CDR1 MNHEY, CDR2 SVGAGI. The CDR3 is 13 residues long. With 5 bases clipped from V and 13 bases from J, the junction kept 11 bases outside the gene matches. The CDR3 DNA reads TGTGCCAGCAGTAGTCCCGGGACAGGGATAGATTTCTTT. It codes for CASSSPGTGIDFF.

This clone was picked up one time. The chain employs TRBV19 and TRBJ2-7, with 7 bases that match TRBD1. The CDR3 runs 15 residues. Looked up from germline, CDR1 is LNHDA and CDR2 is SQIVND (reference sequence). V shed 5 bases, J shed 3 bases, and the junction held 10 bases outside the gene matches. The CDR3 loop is CASSFSTGELYEQYF. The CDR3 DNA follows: TGTGCCAGTAGTTTTAGCACAGGGGAACTCTACGAGCAGTACTTC.

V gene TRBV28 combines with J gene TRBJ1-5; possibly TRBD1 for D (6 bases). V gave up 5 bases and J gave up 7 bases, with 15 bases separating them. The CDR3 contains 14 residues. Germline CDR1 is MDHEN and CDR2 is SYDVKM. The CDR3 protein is CASSVNRVPQPQHF. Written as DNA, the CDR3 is TGTGCCAGCAGTGTTAACAGGGTTCCGCAGCCCCAGCATTTT.

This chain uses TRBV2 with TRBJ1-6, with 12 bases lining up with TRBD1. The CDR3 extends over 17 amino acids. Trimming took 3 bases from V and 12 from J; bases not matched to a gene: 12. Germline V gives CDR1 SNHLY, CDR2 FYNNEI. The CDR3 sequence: CASSDGTGGFRVIPLHF. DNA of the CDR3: TGTGCCAGCAGTGATGGGACAGGGGGCTTCCGGGTCATACCCCTCCACTTT.

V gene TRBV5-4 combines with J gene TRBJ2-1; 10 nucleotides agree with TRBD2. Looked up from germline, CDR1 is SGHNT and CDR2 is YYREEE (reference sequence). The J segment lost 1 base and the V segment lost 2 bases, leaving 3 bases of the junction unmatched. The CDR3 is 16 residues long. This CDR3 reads CASSLGAGGSYNEQFF. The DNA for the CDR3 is TGTGCCAGCAGCTTAGGAGCGGGGGGGTCCTACAATGAGCAGTTCTTC.

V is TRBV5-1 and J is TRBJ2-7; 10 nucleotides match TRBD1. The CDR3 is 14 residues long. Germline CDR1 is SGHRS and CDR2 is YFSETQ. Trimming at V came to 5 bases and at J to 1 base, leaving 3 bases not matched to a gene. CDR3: CASRRTGGSYEQYF. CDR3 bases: TGCGCCAGCAGGAGGACAGGGGGATCCTACGAGCAGTACTTC.

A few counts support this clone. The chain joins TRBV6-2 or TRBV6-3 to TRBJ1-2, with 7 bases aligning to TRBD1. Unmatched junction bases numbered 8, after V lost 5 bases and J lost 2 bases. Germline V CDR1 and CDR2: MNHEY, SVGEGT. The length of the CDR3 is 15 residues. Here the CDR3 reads CASSPDRPINYGYTF. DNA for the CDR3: TGTGCCAGCAGTCCGGACAGGCCCATAAACTATGGCTACACCTTC.

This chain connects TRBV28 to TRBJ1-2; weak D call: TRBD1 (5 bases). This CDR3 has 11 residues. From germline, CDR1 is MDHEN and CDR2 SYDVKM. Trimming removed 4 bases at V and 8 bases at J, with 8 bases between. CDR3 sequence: CASSWQGGYTF. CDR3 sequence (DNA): TGTGCCAGCAGTTGGCAGGGAGGCTACACCTTC.

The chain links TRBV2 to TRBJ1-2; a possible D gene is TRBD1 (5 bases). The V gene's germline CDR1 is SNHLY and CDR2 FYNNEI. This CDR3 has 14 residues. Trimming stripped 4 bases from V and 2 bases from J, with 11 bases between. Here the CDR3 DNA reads TGTGCCAGCAGTGTTGACAGAGAAAACTATGGCTACACCTTC. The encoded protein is CASSVDRENYGYTF.

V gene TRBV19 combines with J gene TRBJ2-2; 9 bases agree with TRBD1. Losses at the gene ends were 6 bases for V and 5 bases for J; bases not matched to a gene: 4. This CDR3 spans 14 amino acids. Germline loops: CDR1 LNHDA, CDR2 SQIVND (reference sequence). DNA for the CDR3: TGTGCCAGTAGGACAGGGGGTAATACCGGGGAGCTGTTTTTT. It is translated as CASRTGGNTGELFF.

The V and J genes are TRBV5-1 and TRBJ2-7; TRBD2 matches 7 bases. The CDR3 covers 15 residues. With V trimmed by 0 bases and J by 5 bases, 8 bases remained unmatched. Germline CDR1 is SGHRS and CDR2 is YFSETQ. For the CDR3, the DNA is TGCGCCAGCAGCTTGGGAACTAGCGACTTCCACGAGCAGTACTTC. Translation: CASSLGTSDFHEQYF.

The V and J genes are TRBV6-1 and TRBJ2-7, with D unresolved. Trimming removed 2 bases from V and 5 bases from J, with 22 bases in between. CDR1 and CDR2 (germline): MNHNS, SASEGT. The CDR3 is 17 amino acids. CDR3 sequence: CASSEWAAPALGHEQYF. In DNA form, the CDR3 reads TGTGCCAGCAGTGAATGGGCTGCCCCTGCACTCGGCCACGAGCAGTACTTC.

The DNA of the CDR3 is TGCGCCAGCAGCTTGGAAGCTCCGGGACTAGCGGGAGAAGCCTACGAGCAGTACTTC. Protein sequence: CASSLEAPGLAGEAYEQYF. This rearrangement joins TRBV5-1 to TRBJ2-7; 14 nucleotides agree with TRBD2. Per the germline V gene, CDR1 is SGHRS and CDR2 is YFSETQ. The CDR3 length is 19 residues. V dropped 0 bases and J dropped 2; count of bases not matched to a gene: 10.

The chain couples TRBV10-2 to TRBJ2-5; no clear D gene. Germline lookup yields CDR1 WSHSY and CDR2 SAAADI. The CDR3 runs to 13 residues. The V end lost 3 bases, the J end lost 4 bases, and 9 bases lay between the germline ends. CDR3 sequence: CASSDSRVETQYF. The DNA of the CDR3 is TGCGCCAGCAGTGATTCACGAGTAGAGACCCAGTACTTC.

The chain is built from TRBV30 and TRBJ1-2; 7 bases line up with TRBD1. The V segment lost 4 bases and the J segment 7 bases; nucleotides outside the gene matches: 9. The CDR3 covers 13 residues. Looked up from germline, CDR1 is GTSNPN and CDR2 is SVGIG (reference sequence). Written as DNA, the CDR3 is TGTGCCTGGATTAAGGGGCAGGGGGGTGGCTACACCTTC. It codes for CAWIKGQGGGYTF.

CDR3 in amino acids: CASSAGGEYEQYF. Here the CDR3 DNA reads TGCGCCAGCAGCGCGGGAGGAGAATACGAGCAGTACTTC. This chain links TRBV5-1 with TRBJ2-7; 8 bases agree with TRBD2. CDR1 and CDR2 (germline): SGHRS, YFSETQ. Trimming cost V 4 bases and J 4 bases; bases outside gene matches: 4. This CDR3 is 13 amino acids long.

This CDR3 is CSVQGPITEAFF. In DNA, the CDR3 is TGCAGCGTTCAGGGGCCGATCACTGAAGCTTTCTTT. The chain employs TRBV29-1 and TRBJ1-1, with D perhaps matching TRBD1 (6 bases). The CDR3 contains 12 residues. V lost 5 bases and J lost 4, with 11 bases in between. The germline V gene encodes CDR1 SQVTM and CDR2 ANQGSEA. The full variable domain, with the rest looked up from reference TRBV29-1 and TRBJ1-1, is SAVISQKPSRDICQRGTSLTIQCQVDSQVTMMFWYRQQPGQSLTLIATANQGSEATYESGFVIDKFPISRPNLTFSTLTVSNMSPEDSSIYLCSVQGPITEAFFGQGTRLTVV.

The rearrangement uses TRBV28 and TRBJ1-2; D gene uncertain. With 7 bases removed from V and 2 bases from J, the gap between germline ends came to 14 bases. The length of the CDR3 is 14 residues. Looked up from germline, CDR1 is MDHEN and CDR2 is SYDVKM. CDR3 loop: CASTPAAVNYGYTF. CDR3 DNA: TGTGCCAGCACCCCCGCGGCAGTCAACTATGGCTACACCTTC.

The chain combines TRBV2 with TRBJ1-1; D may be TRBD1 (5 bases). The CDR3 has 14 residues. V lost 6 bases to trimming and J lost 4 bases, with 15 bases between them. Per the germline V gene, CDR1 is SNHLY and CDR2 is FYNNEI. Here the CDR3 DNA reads TGTGCCAGCAGCCCGGCCGGGGGTGGCACTGAAGCTTTCTTT. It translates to CASSPAGGGTEAFF.

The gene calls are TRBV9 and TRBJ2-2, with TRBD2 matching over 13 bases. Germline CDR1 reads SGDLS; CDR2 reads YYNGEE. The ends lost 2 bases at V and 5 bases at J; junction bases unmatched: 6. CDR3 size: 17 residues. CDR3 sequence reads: CASSVRGLAGKTGELFF. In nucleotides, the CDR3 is TGTGCCAGCAGCGTCCGGGGACTAGCGGGAAAAACCGGGGAGCTGTTTTTT.

Here the CDR3 DNA reads TGTGCCAGCAGCTACCGACTAGCGGGTCCCCCCCGCTCCTACGAGCAGTACTTC. Translating it yields CASSYRLAGPPRSYEQYF. The chain is built from TRBV5-6 and TRBJ2-7, with 10 bases aligning to TRBD2. The trim removed 3 bases at V and 0 bases at J, leaving 12 bases unmatched. The CDR3 length is 18 residues. Germline values: CDR1 SGHDT, CDR2 YYEEEE.